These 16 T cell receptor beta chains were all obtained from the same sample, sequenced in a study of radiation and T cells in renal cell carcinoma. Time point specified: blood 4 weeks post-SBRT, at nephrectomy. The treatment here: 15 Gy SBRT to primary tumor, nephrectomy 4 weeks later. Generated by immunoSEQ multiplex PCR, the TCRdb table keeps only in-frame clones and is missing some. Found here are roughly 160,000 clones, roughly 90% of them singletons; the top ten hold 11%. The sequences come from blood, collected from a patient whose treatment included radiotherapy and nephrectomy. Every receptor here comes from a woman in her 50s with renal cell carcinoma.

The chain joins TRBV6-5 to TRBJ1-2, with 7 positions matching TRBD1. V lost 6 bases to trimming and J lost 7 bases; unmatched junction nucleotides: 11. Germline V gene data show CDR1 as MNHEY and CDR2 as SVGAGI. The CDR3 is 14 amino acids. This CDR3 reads CASRVIRDSGGYTF. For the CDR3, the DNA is TGTGCCAGCAGGGTGATCCGGGACAGTGGTGGCTACACCTTC.

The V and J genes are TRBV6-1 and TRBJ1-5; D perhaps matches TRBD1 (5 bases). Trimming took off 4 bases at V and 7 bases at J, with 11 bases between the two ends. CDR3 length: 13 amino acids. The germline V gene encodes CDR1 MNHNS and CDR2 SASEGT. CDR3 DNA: TGTGCCAGCAGTGGTGGGGCAGTACAGCCCCAGCATTTT. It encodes CASSGGAVQPQHF.

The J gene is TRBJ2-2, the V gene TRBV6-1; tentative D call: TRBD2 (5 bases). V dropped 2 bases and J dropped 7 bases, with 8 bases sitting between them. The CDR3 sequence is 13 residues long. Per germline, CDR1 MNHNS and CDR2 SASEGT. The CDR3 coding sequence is TGTGCCAGCAGTGAAACGAGGGACGGGGAGCTGTTTTTT. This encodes CASSETRDGELFF.

This chain's CDR3 is CASSFPGPSGNTIYF. DNA of the CDR3: TGTGCCAGCAGCTTCCCTGGCCCCTCTGGAAACACCATATATTTT. The genes are TRBV5-6 and TRBJ1-3; D gene ambiguous. Germline values: CDR1 SGHDT, CDR2 YYEEEE. The CDR3 extends over 15 amino acids. The V and J ends lost 2 bases and 0 bases respectively, with 9 bases between them.

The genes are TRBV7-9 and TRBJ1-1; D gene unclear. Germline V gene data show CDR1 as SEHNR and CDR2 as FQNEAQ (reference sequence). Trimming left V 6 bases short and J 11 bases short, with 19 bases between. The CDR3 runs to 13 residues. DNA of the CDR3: TGTGCCAGCAGTCTAGAAGGGAGGGCCCGGGCTTTCTTT. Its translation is CASSLEGRARAFF.

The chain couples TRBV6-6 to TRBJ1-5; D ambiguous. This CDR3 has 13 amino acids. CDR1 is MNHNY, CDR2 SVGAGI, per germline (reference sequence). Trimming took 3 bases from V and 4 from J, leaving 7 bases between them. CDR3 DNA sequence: TGTGCCAGCAGTTATAGAGAGAATCAGCCCCAGCATTTT. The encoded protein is CASSYRENQPQHF.

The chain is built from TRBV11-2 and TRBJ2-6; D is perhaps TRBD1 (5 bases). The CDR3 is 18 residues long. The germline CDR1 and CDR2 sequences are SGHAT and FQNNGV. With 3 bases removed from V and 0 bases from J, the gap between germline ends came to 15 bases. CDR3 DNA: TGTGCCAGCAGCTTTCACAGGACCATAACCTCTGGGGCCAACGTCCTGACTTTC. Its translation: CASSFHRTITSGANVLTF.

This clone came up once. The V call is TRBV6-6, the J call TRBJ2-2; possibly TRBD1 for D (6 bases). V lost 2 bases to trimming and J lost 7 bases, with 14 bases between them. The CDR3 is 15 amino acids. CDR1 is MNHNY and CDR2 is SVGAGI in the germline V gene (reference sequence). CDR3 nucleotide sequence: TGTGCCAGCAGTTACGGAAGGGGGAAATTCGGGGAGCTGTTTTTT. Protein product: CASSYGRGKFGELFF.

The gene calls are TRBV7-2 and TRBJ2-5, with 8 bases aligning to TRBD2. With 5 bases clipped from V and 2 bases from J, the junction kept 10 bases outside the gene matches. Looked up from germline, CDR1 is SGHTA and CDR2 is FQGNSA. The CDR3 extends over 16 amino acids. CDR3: CASSPGAGGLQETQYF. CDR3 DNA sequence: TGTGCCAGCAGCCCCGGGGCGGGGGGACTTCAAGAGACCCAGTACTTC.

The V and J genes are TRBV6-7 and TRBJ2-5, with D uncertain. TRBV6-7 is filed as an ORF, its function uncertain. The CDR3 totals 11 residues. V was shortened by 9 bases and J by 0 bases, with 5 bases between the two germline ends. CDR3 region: CARGYQETQYF. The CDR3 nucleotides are TGTGCCAGGGGGTACCAAGAGACCCAGTACTTC.

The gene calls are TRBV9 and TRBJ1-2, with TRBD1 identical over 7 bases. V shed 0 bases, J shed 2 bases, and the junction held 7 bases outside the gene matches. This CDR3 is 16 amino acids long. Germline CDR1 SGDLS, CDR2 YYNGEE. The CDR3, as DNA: TGTGCCAGCAGCGTAGAGTGGGCAGGGGGGAACTATGGCTACACCTTC. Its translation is CASSVEWAGGNYGYTF.

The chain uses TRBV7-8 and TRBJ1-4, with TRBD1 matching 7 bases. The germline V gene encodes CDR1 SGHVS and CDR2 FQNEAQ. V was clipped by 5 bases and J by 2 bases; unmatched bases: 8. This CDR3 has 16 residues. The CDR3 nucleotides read TGTGCCAGCAGCCCCTACAGGGGAAGCACTAATGAAAAACTGTTTTTT. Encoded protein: CASSPYRGSTNEKLFF.

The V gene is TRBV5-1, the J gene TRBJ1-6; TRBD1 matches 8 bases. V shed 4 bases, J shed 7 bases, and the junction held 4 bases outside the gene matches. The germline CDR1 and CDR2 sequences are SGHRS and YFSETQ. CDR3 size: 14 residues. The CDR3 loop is CASSGQGMNSPLHF. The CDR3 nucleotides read TGCGCCAGCAGCGGACAGGGAATGAATTCACCCCTCCACTTT. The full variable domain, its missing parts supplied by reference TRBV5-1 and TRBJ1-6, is KAGVTQTPRYLIKTRGQQVTLSCSPISGHRSVSWYQQTPGQGLQFLFEYFSETQRNKGNFPGRFSGRQFSNSRSEMNVSTLELGDSALYLCASSGQGMNSPLHFGNGTRLTVT.

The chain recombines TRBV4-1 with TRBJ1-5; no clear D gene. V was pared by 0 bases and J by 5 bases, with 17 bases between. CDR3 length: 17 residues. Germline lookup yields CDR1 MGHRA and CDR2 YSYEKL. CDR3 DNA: TGCGCCAGCAGCCAAGATTACACTCTTAAGGAGGATCAGCCCCAGCATTTT. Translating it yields CASSQDYTLKEDQPQHF.

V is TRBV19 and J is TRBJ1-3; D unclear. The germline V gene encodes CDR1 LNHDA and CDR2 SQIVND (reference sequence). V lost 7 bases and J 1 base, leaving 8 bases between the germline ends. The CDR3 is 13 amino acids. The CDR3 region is CASIDRSGNTIYF. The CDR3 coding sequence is TGTGCCAGTATCGATCGTTCTGGAAACACCATATATTTT.

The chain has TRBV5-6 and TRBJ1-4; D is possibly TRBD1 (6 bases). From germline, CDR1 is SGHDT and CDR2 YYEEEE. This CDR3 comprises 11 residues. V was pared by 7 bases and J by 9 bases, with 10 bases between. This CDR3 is CASQQGKKLFF. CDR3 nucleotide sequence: TGTGCCAGCCAACAGGGTAAAAAACTGTTTTTT.